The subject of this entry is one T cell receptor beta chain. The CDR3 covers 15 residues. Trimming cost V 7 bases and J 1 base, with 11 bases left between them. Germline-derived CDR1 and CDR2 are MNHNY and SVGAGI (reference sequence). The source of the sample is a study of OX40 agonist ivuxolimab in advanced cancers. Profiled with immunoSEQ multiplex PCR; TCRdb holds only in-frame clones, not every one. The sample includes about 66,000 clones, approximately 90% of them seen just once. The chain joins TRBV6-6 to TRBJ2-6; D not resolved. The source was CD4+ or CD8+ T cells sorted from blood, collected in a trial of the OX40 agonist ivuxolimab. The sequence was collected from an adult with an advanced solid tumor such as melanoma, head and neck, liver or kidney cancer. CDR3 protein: CASNDDTSGANVLTF. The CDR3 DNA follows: TGTGCCAGCAACGACGACACGTCTGGGGCCAACGTCCTGACTTTC.